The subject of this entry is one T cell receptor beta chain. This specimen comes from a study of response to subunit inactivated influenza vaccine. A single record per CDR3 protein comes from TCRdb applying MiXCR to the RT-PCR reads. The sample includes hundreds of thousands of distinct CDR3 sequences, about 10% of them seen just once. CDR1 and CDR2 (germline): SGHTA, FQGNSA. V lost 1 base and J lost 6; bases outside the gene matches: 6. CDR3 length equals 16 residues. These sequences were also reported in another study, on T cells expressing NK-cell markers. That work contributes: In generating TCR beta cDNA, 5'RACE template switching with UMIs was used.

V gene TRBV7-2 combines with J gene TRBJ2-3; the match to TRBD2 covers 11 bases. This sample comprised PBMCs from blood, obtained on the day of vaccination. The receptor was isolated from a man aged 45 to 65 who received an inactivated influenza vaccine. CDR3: CASSLVAGGPRDTQYF. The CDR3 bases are TGTGCCAGCAGCTTAGTAGCGGGAGGGCCTCGGGATACGCAGTATTTT.